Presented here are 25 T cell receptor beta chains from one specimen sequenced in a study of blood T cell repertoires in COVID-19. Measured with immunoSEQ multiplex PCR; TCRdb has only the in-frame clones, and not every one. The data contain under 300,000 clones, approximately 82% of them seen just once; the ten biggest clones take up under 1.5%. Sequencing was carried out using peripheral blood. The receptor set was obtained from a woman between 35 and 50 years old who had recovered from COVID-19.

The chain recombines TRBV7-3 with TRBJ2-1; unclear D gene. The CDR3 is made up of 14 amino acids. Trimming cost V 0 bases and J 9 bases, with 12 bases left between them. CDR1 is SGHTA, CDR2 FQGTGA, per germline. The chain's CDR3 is CASSLTGTVGEQFF. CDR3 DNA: TGTGCCAGCAGCTTAACAGGAACAGTAGGTGAGCAGTTCTTC. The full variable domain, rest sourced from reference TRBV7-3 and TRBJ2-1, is GAGVSQTPSNKVTEKGKYVELRCDPISGHTALYWYRQSLGQGPEFLIYFQGTGAADDSGLPNDRFFAVRPEGSVSTLKIQRTERGDSAVYLCASSLTGTVGEQFFGPGTRLTVL.

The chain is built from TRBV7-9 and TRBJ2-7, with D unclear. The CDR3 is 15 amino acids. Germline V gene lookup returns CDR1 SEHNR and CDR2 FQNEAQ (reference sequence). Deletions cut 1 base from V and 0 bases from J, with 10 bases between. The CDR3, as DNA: TGTGCCAGCAGCTTAGAAACCGCGGTCTCCTACGAGCAGTACTTC. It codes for CASSLETAVSYEQYF.

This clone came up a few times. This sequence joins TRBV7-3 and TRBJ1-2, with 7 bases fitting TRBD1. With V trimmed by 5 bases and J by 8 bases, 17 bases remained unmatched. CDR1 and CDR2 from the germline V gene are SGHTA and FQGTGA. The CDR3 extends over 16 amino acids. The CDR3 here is CASSPDRAGFPEGYTF. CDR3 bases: TGTGCCAGCAGCCCTGACAGGGCCGGGTTCCCCGAGGGCTACACCTTC.

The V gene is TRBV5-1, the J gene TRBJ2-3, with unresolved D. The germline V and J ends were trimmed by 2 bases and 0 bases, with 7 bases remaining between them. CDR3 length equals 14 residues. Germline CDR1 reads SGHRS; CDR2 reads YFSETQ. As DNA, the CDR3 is TGCGCCAGCAGCTTATCCACTAGCACAGATACGCAGTATTTT. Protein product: CASSLSTSTDTQYF.

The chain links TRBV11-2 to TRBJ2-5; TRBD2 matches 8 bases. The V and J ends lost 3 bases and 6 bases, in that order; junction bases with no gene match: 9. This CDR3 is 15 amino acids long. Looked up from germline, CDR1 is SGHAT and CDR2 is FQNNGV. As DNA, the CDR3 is TGTGCCAGCAGCTTTTTGGCGGGGGGTCAGCAGACCCAGTACTTC. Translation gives CASSFLAGGQQTQYF.

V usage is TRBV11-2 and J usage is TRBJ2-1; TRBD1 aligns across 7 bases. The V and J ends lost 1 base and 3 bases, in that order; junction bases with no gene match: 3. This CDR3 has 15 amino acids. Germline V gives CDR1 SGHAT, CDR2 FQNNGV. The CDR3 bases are TGTGCCAGCAGCTTAGGGACAGGACACTACAATGAGCAGTTCTTC. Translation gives CASSLGTGHYNEQFF.

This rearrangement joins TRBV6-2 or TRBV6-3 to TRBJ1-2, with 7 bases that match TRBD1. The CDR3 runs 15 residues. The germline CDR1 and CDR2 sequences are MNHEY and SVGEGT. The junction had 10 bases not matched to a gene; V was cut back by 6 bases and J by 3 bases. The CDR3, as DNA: TGTGCCAGCAGCCAACCGAGGGGGCGCGACTATGGCTACACCTTC. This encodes CASSQPRGRDYGYTF.

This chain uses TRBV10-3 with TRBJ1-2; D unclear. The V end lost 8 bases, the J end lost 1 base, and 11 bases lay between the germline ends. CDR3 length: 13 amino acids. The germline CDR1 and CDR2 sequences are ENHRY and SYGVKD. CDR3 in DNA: TGTGCCATCCAGGAGGGCAGTAACTATGGCTACACCTTC. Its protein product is CAIQEGSNYGYTF.

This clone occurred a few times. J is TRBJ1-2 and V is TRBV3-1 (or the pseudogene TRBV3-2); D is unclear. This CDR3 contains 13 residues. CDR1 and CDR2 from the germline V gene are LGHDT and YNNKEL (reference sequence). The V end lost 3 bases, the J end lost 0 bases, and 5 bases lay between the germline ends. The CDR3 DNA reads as TGTGCCAGCAGCCAGTTAGCTAACTATGGCTACACCTTC. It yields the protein CASSQLANYGYTF.

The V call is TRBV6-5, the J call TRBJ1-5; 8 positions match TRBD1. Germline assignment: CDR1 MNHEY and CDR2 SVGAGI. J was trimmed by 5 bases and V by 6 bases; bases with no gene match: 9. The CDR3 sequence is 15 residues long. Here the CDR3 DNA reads TGTGCCAGCAGCTCGACAGGGGCAAATTATCAGCCCCAGCATTTT. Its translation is CASSSTGANYQPQHF.

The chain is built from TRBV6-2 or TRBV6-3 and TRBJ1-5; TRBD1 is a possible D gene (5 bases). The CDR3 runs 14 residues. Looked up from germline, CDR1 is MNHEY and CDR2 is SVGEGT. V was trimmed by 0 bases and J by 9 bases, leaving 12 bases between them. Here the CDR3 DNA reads TGTGCCAGCAGTTACTCAGGGGATGGGCTGCCCCAGCATTTT. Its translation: CASSYSGDGLPQHF.

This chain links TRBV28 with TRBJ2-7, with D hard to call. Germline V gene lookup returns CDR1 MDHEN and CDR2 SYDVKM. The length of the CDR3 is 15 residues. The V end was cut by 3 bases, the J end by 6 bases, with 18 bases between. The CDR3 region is CASSFSPSEAGEQYF. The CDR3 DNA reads TGTGCCAGCAGTTTCTCACCAAGTGAAGCCGGCGAGCAGTACTTC.

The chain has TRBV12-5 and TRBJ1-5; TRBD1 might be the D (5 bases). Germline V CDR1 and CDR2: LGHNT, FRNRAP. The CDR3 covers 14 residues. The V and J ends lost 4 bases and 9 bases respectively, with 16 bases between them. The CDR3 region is CASGSIVDGGPQHF. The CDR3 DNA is TGTGCTAGTGGTTCGATCGTGGACGGGGGGCCCCAGCATTTT.

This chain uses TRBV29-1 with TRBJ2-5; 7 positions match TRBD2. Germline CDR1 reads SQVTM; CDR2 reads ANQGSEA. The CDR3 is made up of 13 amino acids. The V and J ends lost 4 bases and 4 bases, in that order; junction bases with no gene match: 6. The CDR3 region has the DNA TGCAGCGTTGTTGGACTAGGTGGAGAGACCCAGTACTTC. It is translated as CSVVGLGGETQYF.

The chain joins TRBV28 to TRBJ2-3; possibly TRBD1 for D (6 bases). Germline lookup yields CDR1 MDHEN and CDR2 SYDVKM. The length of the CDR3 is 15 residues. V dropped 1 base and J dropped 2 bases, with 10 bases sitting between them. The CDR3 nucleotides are TGTGCCAGCAGTTTATTAGGGGGAGCCACAGATACGCAGTATTTT. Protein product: CASSLLGGATDTQYF. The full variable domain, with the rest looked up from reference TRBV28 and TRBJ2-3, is DVKVTQSSRYLVKRTGEKVFLECVQDMDHENMFWYRQDPGLGLRLIYFSYDVKMKEKGDIPEGYSVSREKKERFSLILESASTNQTSMYLCASSLLGGATDTQYFGPGTRLTVL.

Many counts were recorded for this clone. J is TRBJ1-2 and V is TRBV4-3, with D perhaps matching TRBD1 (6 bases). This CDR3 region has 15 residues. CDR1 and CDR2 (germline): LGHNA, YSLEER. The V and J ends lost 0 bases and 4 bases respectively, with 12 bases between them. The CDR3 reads CASSQDHRGGYGYTF. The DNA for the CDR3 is TGCGCCAGCAGCCAAGATCACAGAGGGGGCTATGGCTACACCTTC.

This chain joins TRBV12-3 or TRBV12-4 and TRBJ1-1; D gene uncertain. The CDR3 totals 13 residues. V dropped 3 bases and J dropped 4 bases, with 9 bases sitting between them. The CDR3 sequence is CASSFMETTEAFF. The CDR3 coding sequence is TGTGCCAGCAGTTTTATGGAGACCACTGAAGCTTTCTTT.

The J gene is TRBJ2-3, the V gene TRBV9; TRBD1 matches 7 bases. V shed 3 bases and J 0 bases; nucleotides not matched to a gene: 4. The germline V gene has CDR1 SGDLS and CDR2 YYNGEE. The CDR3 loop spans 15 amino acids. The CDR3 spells CASSAQGPSTDTQYF. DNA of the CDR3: TGTGCCAGCAGCGCACAGGGGCCAAGCACAGATACGCAGTATTTT.

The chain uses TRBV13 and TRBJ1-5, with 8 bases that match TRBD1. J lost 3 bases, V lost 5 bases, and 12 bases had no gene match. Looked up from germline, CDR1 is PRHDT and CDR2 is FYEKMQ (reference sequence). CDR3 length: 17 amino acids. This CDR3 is CASSHSQGALYNQPQHF. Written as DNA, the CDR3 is TGTGCCAGCAGCCATTCCCAGGGGGCTTTATACAATCAGCCCCAGCATTTT.

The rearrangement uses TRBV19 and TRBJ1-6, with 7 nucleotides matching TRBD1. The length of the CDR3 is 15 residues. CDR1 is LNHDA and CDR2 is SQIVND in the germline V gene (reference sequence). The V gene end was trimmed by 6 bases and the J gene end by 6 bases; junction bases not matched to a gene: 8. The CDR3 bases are TGTGCCAGTAGGCGAACAGGGGCGGGTAATTCACCCCTCCACTTT. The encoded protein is CASRRTGAGNSPLHF.

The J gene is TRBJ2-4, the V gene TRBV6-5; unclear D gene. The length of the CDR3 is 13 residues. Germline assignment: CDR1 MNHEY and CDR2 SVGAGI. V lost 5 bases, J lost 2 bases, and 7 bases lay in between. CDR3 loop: CASSRGTKNIQYF. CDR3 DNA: TGTGCCAGCAGTAGAGGAACCAAAAACATTCAGTACTTC.

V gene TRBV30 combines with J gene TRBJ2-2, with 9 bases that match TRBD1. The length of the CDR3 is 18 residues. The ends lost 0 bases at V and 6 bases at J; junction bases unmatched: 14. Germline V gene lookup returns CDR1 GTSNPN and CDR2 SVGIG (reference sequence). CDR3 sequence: CAWSVASSRDRVAGELFF. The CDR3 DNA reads TGTGCCTGGAGTGTCGCTTCATCCCGGGACAGGGTAGCCGGGGAGCTGTTTTTT.

The DNA for the CDR3 is TGCGCCAGCAGCTACGACAGATATGGCTACACCTTC. It is translated as CASSYDRYGYTF. The rearrangement joins TRBV10-2 to TRBJ1-2; D possibly corresponds to TRBD1 (5 bases). The CDR3 is 12 residues long. The germline gives CDR1 WSHSY, CDR2 SAAADI. V was trimmed by 6 bases and J by 5 bases, leaving 10 bases between them.

CDR3 sequence: CASSYGTSGLKTQYF. CDR3 nucleotide sequence: TGTGCCAGCAGTTACGGGACTAGCGGGTTAAAGACCCAGTACTTC. The chain couples TRBV6-2 or TRBV6-3 to TRBJ2-5; 12 nucleotides align to TRBD2. This CDR3 has 15 amino acids. V lost 2 bases, J lost 6 bases, and 4 bases stayed unmatched. Germline V CDR1 and CDR2: MNHEY, SVGEGT.

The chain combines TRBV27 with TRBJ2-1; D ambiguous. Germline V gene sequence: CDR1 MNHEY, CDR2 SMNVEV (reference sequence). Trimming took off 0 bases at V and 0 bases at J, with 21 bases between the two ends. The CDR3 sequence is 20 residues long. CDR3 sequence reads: CASSLSASSAAASSYNEQFF. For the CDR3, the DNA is TGTGCCAGCAGTTTATCGGCGTCATCGGCGGCGGCGAGCTCCTACAATGAGCAGTTCTTC.